This T cell receptor beta chain emerged from a study of patients and donors after allogeneic stem cell transplantation (dated by TCRdb to about 2020). Libraries came from RT-PCR. Sequencer: NextSeq 550. TCRdb itself trimmed the public reads at Q25 with fastp, ran MiXCR and retained productive beta chains. Each CDR3 protein gets just one entry, which takes the most common genes and DNA from the rows behind it. In all, the sample holds 150,000 to 250,000 distinct CDR3 sequences, and around two fifths of those were seen once. Together, the top ten hold 30% to 35% of the sample. The germline V end is reduced by 0 bases and the J end by 3 bases; junction bases left unmatched: 4. In the germline V gene, CDR1 corresponds to LGHNA and CDR2 to YSLEER. Spanning cysteine to phenylalanine, the CDR3 consists of 17 amino acids. The only DNA kept is the CDR3, 51 bases in frame from the first base. As regards this clonotype: Its antigen remains undetermined. Base qualities are not recorded, but no much larger clone differs from it by a single base.

The sample was blood, either unsorted or a sorted T cell fraction (not recorded which). The chain joins TRBV4-3 to TRBJ2-1; TRBD2 agrees with 11 junctional bases. The clonotype was recovered from a human donor who was either an allogeneic HSCT recipient or a stem cell or donor lymphocyte infusion donor (not recorded which). It is not recorded whose cells these are; they may come from a transplant donor. The nucleotides are TGCGCCAGCAGCCAAGATGCTAGCGGGAGGCTCTACAATGAGCAGTTCTTC. Translated, it reads CASSQDASGRLYNEQFF.